The 10 T cell receptor beta chains given below trace back to one sample, sequenced in a study of blood T cell repertoires in COVID-19. Only in-frame clones appear in the TCRdb table, and some are missing; sequencing was by immunoSEQ multiplex PCR. The sample carries 150,000 or so clones, over 70% recorded once. Sequencing was performed on peripheral blood. The source is a man aged 60 to 69 with acute or convalescent COVID-19.

This clone was found once. The chain recombines TRBV27 with TRBJ1-2; 8 bases map to TRBD1. The CDR3 runs 15 residues. J was trimmed by 6 bases and V by 3 bases; bases with no gene match: 9. CDR1 and CDR2 (germline): MNHEY, SMNVEV (reference sequence). CDR3 sequence: CASSFLRQGAHGYTF. As DNA, the CDR3 is TGTGCCAGCAGTTTCCTCCGGCAGGGGGCCCATGGCTACACCTTC.

CDR3 nucleotides: TGTGCCAGCAGTACAGAATCGAACACTGAAGCTTTCTTT. Its protein product is CASSTESNTEAFF. The chain links TRBV7-9 to TRBJ1-1; D gene uncertain. Germline lookup yields CDR1 SEHNR and CDR2 FQNEAQ (reference sequence). The CDR3 has 13 residues. Trimming left V 6 bases short and J 1 base short, with 9 bases between. Combining the CDR3 with reference TRBV7-9 and TRBJ1-1 gives the whole variable domain DTGVSQNPRHKITKRGQNVTFRCDPISEHNRLYWYRQTLGQGPEFLTYFQNEAQLEKSRLLSDRFSAERPKGSFSTLEIQRTEQGDSAMYLCASSTESNTEAFFGQGTRLTVV.

The chain links TRBV6-4 to TRBJ2-1, with 11 bases fitting TRBD2. Germline values: CDR1 MRHNA, CDR2 SNTAGT. CDR3 length equals 15 residues. J gave up 7 bases and V 5 bases, and 7 bases lay outside the gene matches. DNA of the CDR3: TGTGCCAGCAGTTCCGGGACTAGCGGTTCGAATGAGCAGTTCTTC. Translated, it gives CASSSGTSGSNEQFF.

The rearrangement uses TRBV30 and TRBJ2-5; D is uncertain. Germline V gene sequence: CDR1 GTSNPN, CDR2 SVGIG (reference sequence). This CDR3 comprises 12 residues. V dropped 3 bases and J dropped 5 bases, with 10 bases sitting between them. CDR3 sequence: CAWSSVSETQYF. CDR3 nucleotide sequence: TGTGCCTGGAGCTCAGTTTCGGAGACCCAGTACTTC.

V gene TRBV5-1 combines with J gene TRBJ2-7; no clear D gene. CDR1 and CDR2 (germline): SGHRS, YFSETQ. CDR3 length equals 13 residues. The V gene lost 0 bases and the J gene lost 3 bases, with 7 bases spanning the gap. The CDR3: CASSLVTGYEQYF. CDR3 sequence (DNA): TGCGCCAGCAGCTTGGTTACCGGCTACGAGCAGTACTTC.

This chain joins TRBV5-1 and TRBJ2-1; D is ambiguous. This CDR3 has 13 residues. Germline CDR1 and CDR2: SGHRS and YFSETQ. V gave up 6 bases and J gave up 7 bases, with 14 bases separating them. As DNA, the CDR3 is TGCGCCAGCACGACTCGTCCTGGGAATGAGCAGTTCTTC. It codes for CASTTRPGNEQFF. The whole variable domain, remainder taken from reference TRBV5-1 and TRBJ2-1, is KAGVTQTPRYLIKTRGQQVTLSCSPISGHRSVSWYQQTPGQGLQFLFEYFSETQRNKGNFPGRFSGRQFSNSRSEMNVSTLELGDSALYLCASTTRPGNEQFFGPGTRLTVL.

The CDR3 sequence: CASSLAGPEQYF. CDR3 nucleotides: TGTGCCAGCAGTTTGGCAGGGCCCGAGCAGTACTTC. This sequence joins TRBV28 and TRBJ2-7, with D perhaps matching TRBD1 (5 bases). V dropped 3 bases and J dropped 6 bases, with 9 bases sitting between them. Germline V gene lookup returns CDR1 MDHEN and CDR2 SYDVKM. The CDR3 spans 12 residues.

V is TRBV28 and J is TRBJ2-7, with TRBD2 matching over 7 bases. The germline V gene has CDR1 MDHEN and CDR2 SYDVKM. This CDR3 region has 15 residues. With 7 bases clipped from V and 2 bases from J, the junction kept 11 bases outside the gene matches. The CDR3 region is CASISYAGVPYEQYF. The CDR3 DNA sequence: TGTGCCAGCATAAGCTACGCGGGAGTTCCCTACGAGCAGTACTTC.

The chain carries TRBV29-1 and TRBJ1-6; 7 nucleotides align to TRBD1. This CDR3 spans 13 amino acids. Germline V gene data show CDR1 as SQVTM and CDR2 as ANQGSEA. V lost 6 bases, J lost 7 bases, and 6 bases stayed unmatched. DNA for the CDR3: TGCAGCGTCGGAGACAGGGTGAATTCACCCCTCCACTTT. The encoded protein is CSVGDRVNSPLHF.

V and J are TRBV7-2 and TRBJ1-1; D uncertain. CDR1 is SGHTA, CDR2 FQGNSA, per germline. The CDR3 has 14 amino acids. V lost 5 bases and J 2 bases, leaving 12 bases between the germline ends. The CDR3 bases are TGTGCCAGCAGCCCCATCGCAGGCAACACTGAAGCTTTCTTT. The encoded protein is CASSPIAGNTEAFF.